The 18 T cell receptor beta chains below all came from one sample that was sequenced in a study of T cells in narcolepsy (dated by TCRdb to the late 2010s). The library was made by the immunoSEQ multiplex PCR assay. Held by TCRdb, this immuneACCESS table contains in-frame sequences only and omits some clones. Under half of the omission traces to an unresolved V gene where checked; the cause of the rest is unknown. This sample comprises fewer than 30,000 clones, about 85% of them detected only once. The leading ten clones occupy under 1.5% of the sample. The sample comprised CD45RA- memory CD4+ T cells from PBMCs. The sample's cell subset or site label is to be understood as: memory T cells sorted ex vivo from peripheral blood. The receptors derive from a human donor with narcolepsy.

The chain uses TRBV19 and TRBJ1-5, with D unresolved. The CDR3 sequence is 14 residues long. Germline CDR1 reads LNHDA; CDR2 reads SQIVND (reference sequence). V lost 2 bases to trimming and J lost 4 bases, with 9 bases between them. The CDR3 DNA follows: TGTGCCAGTAGTATAAGAGGGCAGAATCAGCCCCAGCATTTT. This sequence encodes CASSIRGQNQPQHF.

This chain uses TRBV9 with TRBJ2-3; D gene unclear. This CDR3 is built from 12 residues. Germline-derived CDR1 and CDR2 are SGDLS and YYNGEE. V was pared by 3 bases and J by 5 bases, with 7 bases between. The CDR3 protein is CASSDLRDTQYF. The CDR3 nucleotides are TGTGCCAGCAGCGACCTAAGAGATACGCAGTATTTT.

This sequence joins TRBV5-6 and TRBJ2-2; a possible D gene is TRBD2 (6 bases). Trimming pared 3 bases from V and 0 bases from J, leaving 12 bases between. This CDR3 contains 16 residues. CDR1 and CDR2 from the germline V gene are SGHDT and YYEEEE. The DNA for the CDR3 is TGTGCCAGCAGCTATACCGGGACTCCGAACACCGGGGAGCTGTTTTTT. Protein: CASSYTGTPNTGELFF. Filled out from reference TRBV5-6 and TRBJ2-2, the complete variable domain reads DAGVTQSPTHLIKTRGQQVTLRCSPKSGHDTVSWYQQALGQGPQFIFQYYEEEERQRGNFPDRFSGHQFPNYSSELNVNALLLGDSALYLCASSYTGTPNTGELFFGEGSRLTVL.

This clone was seen only a few times. The V gene is TRBV25-1, the J gene TRBJ1-3, with unresolved D. CDR1 MGHDK and CDR2 SYGVNS come from the germline V gene. V was shortened by 1 base and J by 11 bases, with 15 bases between the two germline ends. This CDR3 has 14 residues. As DNA, the CDR3 is TGTGCCAGCAGTGAATTTGCGGCAGAGAGGGCCATATATTTT. It yields the protein CASSEFAAERAIYF.

In DNA form, the CDR3 reads TGTGCCAGCAGCTTATCCGACAATAATGAGCAGTACTTC. Translating gives CASSLSDNNEQYF. The genes are TRBV11-3 and TRBJ2-7; no clear D gene. Looked up from germline, CDR1 is SGHNT and CDR2 is YENEEA. Trimming cost V 2 bases and J 7 bases, with 12 bases left between them. CDR3 length: 13 residues.

The chain recombines TRBV10-3 with TRBJ2-7; 9 positions match TRBD1. J gave up 7 bases and V 3 bases, and 13 bases lay outside the gene matches. Germline loops: CDR1 ENHRY, CDR2 SYGVKD. This CDR3 has 16 residues. CDR3 amino acids: CAISDNRDRVLGEQYF. The CDR3 DNA sequence: TGTGCCATCAGTGATAATCGGGACAGGGTACTAGGAGAGCAGTACTTC.

This clone came up a few times. This sequence joins TRBV4-2 and TRBJ1-2, with D uncertain. The germline gives CDR1 LGHNA, CDR2 YNFKEQ. The CDR3 has 14 residues. Between the trimmed V and J ends, which lost 1 base and 4 bases, there was a span of 10 bases. The chain's CDR3 is CASSQGTLSYGYTF. CDR3 DNA sequence: TGTGCCAGCAGCCAAGGTACGCTATCCTATGGCTACACCTTC.

The chain combines TRBV6-1 with TRBJ2-1; no reliable D call. The germline V and J ends were trimmed by 2 bases and 4 bases, with 9 bases remaining between them. CDR3 length equals 14 residues. Germline CDR1 is MNHNS and CDR2 is SASEGT. The CDR3: CASSERPGYNEQFF. In DNA, the CDR3 is TGTGCCAGCAGTGAACGGCCCGGGTACAATGAGCAGTTCTTC.

This sequence joins TRBV19 and TRBJ1-2; no clear D. Germline values: CDR1 LNHDA, CDR2 SQIVND (reference sequence). The ends were cut back, 7 bases at V and 2 bases at J, with 8 bases in the middle. The CDR3 runs 12 residues. For the CDR3, the DNA is TGTGCCAGTACAGATGCAAACTATGGCTACACCTTC. This gives the protein CASTDANYGYTF.

CDR3 amino acids: CASSELRASGPRTDTQYF. Written as DNA, the CDR3 is TGTGCCAGCAGTGAATTGAGGGCTAGCGGGCCTAGGACAGATACGCAGTATTTT. This chain connects TRBV25-1 to TRBJ2-3, with 8 bases that match TRBD2. The CDR3 has 18 amino acids. Trimming cost V 1 base and J 3 bases; bases outside gene matches: 12. CDR1 is MGHDK, CDR2 SYGVNS, per germline.

The chain joins TRBV11-1 to TRBJ2-2, with 10 nucleotides matching TRBD2. Trimming took 5 bases from V and 0 from J; bases not matched to a gene: 3. Per germline, CDR1 SGHAT and CDR2 FQDESV (reference sequence). This CDR3 has 16 residues. CDR3 loop: CASSGTSGANTGELFF. The CDR3 DNA is TGTGCCAGCAGCGGAACTAGCGGGGCGAACACCGGGGAGCTGTTTTTT. The whole variable domain, remainder taken from reference TRBV11-1 and TRBJ2-2, is EAEVAQSPRYKITEKSQAVAFWCDPISGHATLYWYRQILGQGPELLVQFQDESVVDDSQLPKDRFSAERLKGVDSTLKIQPAELGDSAMYLCASSGTSGANTGELFFGEGSRLTVL.

The chain carries TRBV9 and TRBJ2-1, with TRBD1 identical over 9 bases. This CDR3 has 14 amino acids. Germline V gene data show CDR1 as SGDLS and CDR2 as YYNGEE. V dropped 5 bases and J dropped 6; count of bases not matched to a gene: 6. The CDR3 DNA sequence: TGTGCCAGCAGTGCCCCGGGACAGGGCAATGAGCAGTTCTTC. Translated, it gives CASSAPGQGNEQFF. The full variable domain, in which reference TRBV9 and TRBJ2-1 provide the parts outside the CDR3, is DSGVTQTPKHLITATGQRVTLRCSPRSGDLSVYWYQQSLDQGLQFLIQYYNGEERAKGNILERFSAQQFPDLHSELNLSSLELGDSALYFCASSAPGQGNEQFFGPGTRLTVL.

There are a few counts of this clone. The J gene is TRBJ2-3, the V gene TRBV11-3; TRBD1 matches 8 bases. V gave up 5 bases and J gave up 2 bases; unmatched junction bases: 6. The CDR3 runs 15 residues. Germline V CDR1 and CDR2: SGHNT, YENEEA. This chain's CDR3 is CASSRGQGNTDTQYF. In nucleotides, the CDR3 is TGTGCCAGCAGCCGAGGACAGGGAAACACAGATACGCAGTATTTT.

The gene calls are TRBV19 and TRBJ2-7; D perhaps matches TRBD1 (5 bases). This CDR3 has 14 amino acids. From germline, CDR1 is LNHDA and CDR2 SQIVND (reference sequence). Trimming left V 3 bases short and J 6 bases short, with 15 bases between. Written as DNA, the CDR3 is TGTGCCAGTAGTATCAGGGTCACCACCGGCGAGCAGTACTTC. Its translation is CASSIRVTTGEQYF.

On this clone: Other DNA sequences in the same sample also yield this CDR3. This chain uses TRBV19 with TRBJ2-7; 8 nucleotides align to TRBD2. The CDR3 contains 14 residues. Germline V gene sequence: CDR1 LNHDA, CDR2 SQIVND (reference sequence). V was pared by 3 bases and J by 6 bases, with 7 bases of the junction left unmatched. CDR3 sequence: CASSISGAGGEQYF. The CDR3 DNA reads TGTGCCAGTAGTATCTCAGGTGCGGGGGGCGAGCAGTACTTC.

V usage is TRBV5-1 and J usage is TRBJ2-7, with D possibly being TRBD1 (6 bases). There are 15 residues in the CDR3. Germline V gene sequence: CDR1 SGHRS, CDR2 YFSETQ. V was shortened by 4 bases and J by 5 bases, with 19 bases between the two germline ends. CDR3 in amino acids: CASSLQNREFDEQYF. Here the CDR3 DNA reads TGCGCCAGCAGCCTGCAGAACAGGGAATTTGACGAGCAGTACTTC.

The chain links TRBV19 to TRBJ1-4; D is ambiguous. This CDR3 region has 15 residues. V was pared by 3 bases and J by 0 bases, with 8 bases between. Germline CDR1 and CDR2: LNHDA and SQIVND (reference sequence). The CDR3 is CASSIGGTTNEKLFF. CDR3 nucleotides: TGTGCCAGTAGTATTGGAGGGACAACTAATGAAAAACTGTTTTTT.

This clone was counted between two and nine times. The chain is built from TRBV5-6 and TRBJ2-7; the match to TRBD1 covers 9 bases. There are 15 residues in the CDR3. From germline, CDR1 is SGHDT and CDR2 YYEEEE. J was trimmed by 2 bases and V by 5 bases; bases with no gene match: 8. CDR3 sequence: CASSRGGQGTYEQYF. CDR3 nucleotides: TGTGCCAGCAGTCGTGGGGGACAGGGAACCTACGAGCAGTACTTC.